These 25 T cell receptor beta chains were all obtained from the same sample, sequenced in a study of cytomegalovirus exposure and HLA in healthy donors. Assay used: immunoSEQ multiplex PCR; TCRdb lists only in-frame clones, some missing. The sample consists of 150,000 to 200,000 clones, 95% to 97% of them appearing once. Sequencing was done on a sample of PBMCs. These receptors all stem from a woman younger than 35 in good health and CMV-seronegative.

V usage is TRBV21-1 and J usage is TRBJ2-1; the table names TRBD2, a call not compared with the DNA. TRBV21-1 is designated a pseudogene. The length of the CDR3 is 18 residues. The CDR3 nucleotides read TGTGCCAGCAGGACGACTAGCGGGGAACTAAGCTCCTACAATGAGCAGTTCTTC. Encoded protein: CASRTTSGELSSYNEQFF.

This chain joins TRBV13 and TRBJ1-3; D is uncertain. The CDR3 is 17 residues long. V lost 5 bases and J lost 0, with 17 bases in between. Germline values: CDR1 PRHDT, CDR2 FYEKMQ (reference sequence). This chain's CDR3 is CASSPRDSGVSGNTIYF. The CDR3, as DNA: TGTGCCAGCAGCCCTCGTGACTCCGGGGTCTCTGGAAACACCATATATTTT.

The chain is built from TRBV18 and TRBJ1-5; 7 bases agree with TRBD1. The CDR3 loop spans 13 amino acids. Germline CDR1 and CDR2: KGHSH and LQKENI. Trimming removed 4 bases from V and 5 bases from J; junction bases left unmatched: 2. The CDR3 DNA reads TGTGCCAGCTCACGGGACAGCTATCAGCCCCAGCATTTT. Encoded protein: CASSRDSYQPQHF.

This chain joins TRBV18 and TRBJ2-7; D remains unclear. V lost 2 bases and J lost 1, with 6 bases in between. The CDR3 runs 13 residues. Germline assignment: CDR1 KGHSH and CDR2 LQKENI. The CDR3 DNA is TGTGCCAGCTCACCAGCGGTTTCCTACGAGCAGTACTTC. It encodes CASSPAVSYEQYF. The full variable domain, its missing parts supplied by reference TRBV18 and TRBJ2-7, is NAGVMQNPRHLVRRRGQEARLRCSPMKGHSHVYWYRQLPEEGLKFMVYLQKENIIDESGMPKERFSAEFPKEGPSILRIQQVVRGDSAAYFCASSPAVSYEQYFGPGTRLTVT.

The J gene is TRBJ2-5, the V gene TRBV5-4; 10 positions match TRBD2. With 3 bases clipped from V and 5 bases from J, the junction kept 7 bases outside the gene matches. Germline V lookup: CDR1 SGHNT, CDR2 YYREEE (reference sequence). The CDR3 has 15 amino acids. The DNA for the CDR3 is TGTGCCAGCAGCTCCTCTAGCGGGGGCCGGGAGACCCAGTACTTC. Translation gives CASSSSSGGRETQYF.

The V call is TRBV6-5, the J call TRBJ2-5; 8 bases are shared with TRBD1. Germline-derived CDR1 and CDR2 are MNHEY and SVGAGI. The CDR3 is 14 amino acids. The ends lost 6 bases at V and 5 bases at J; junction bases unmatched: 8. The CDR3 sequence is CASSRQGRLETQYF. The DNA of the CDR3 is TGTGCCAGCAGCCGACAGGGGAGGCTGGAGACCCAGTACTTC.

The chain has TRBV5-3 and TRBJ2-7, with 10 bases that match TRBD2. TRBV5-3 is noted as an ORF with a role that remains uncertain. The CDR3 sequence is 13 residues long. V gave up 4 bases and J gave up 7 bases; unmatched junction bases: 5. CDR3 sequence (DNA): TGTGCCAGAAGCCCTAGCGGGAGTACTGAGCAGTACTTC. Amino acids: CARSPSGSTEQYF.

The chain has TRBV30 and TRBJ2-1; D possibly corresponds to TRBD2 (5 bases). This CDR3 region has 13 residues. Germline CDR1 and CDR2: GTSNPN and SVGIG (reference sequence). Trimming took 4 bases from V and 6 from J, leaving 13 bases between them. This chain's CDR3 is CAWTPLGVNEQFF. The CDR3 nucleotides read TGTGCCTGGACCCCACTAGGAGTCAATGAGCAGTTCTTC.

This clone was picked up a small number of times. This rearrangement joins TRBV5-4 to TRBJ1-2; maybe TRBD1 (6 bases). Germline lookup yields CDR1 SGHNT and CDR2 YYREEE (reference sequence). The CDR3 is 13 residues long. V lost 6 bases and J 5 bases, leaving 14 bases between the germline ends. The CDR3 loop is CASKLYGTYGYTF. CDR3 DNA: TGTGCCAGCAAATTATACGGGACATATGGCTACACCTTC.

V usage is TRBV6-1 and J usage is TRBJ1-5; no reliable D call. Trimming removed 6 bases at V and 0 bases at J, with 12 bases between. CDR3 length: 15 residues. CDR1 and CDR2 from the germline V gene are MNHNS and SASEGT. The CDR3 bases are TGTGCCAGCAGGGAGGGTCCTGTTAGCAATCAGCCCCAGCATTTT. It is translated as CASREGPVSNQPQHF.

The chain links TRBV7-2 to TRBJ2-2; the D gene is possibly TRBD1 (5 bases). Germline assignment: CDR1 SGHTA and CDR2 FQGNSA. V was pared by 5 bases and J by 4 bases, with 11 bases between. The CDR3 is 14 amino acids. Here the CDR3 DNA reads TGTGCCAGCAGCCAGGGTATCAGCACCGGGGAGCTGTTTTTT. Its protein is CASSQGISTGELFF.

This rearrangement joins TRBV29-1 to TRBJ1-2; tentatively, D is TRBD1 (6 bases). The CDR3 loop spans 14 amino acids. Germline CDR1 SQVTM, CDR2 ANQGSEA. V lost 0 bases, J lost 4 bases, and 12 bases lay in between. The CDR3 here is CSVEEGGQGYGYTF. CDR3 bases: TGCAGCGTTGAAGAGGGGGGGCAAGGCTATGGCTACACCTTC.

This clone has only a few counts. The rearrangement uses TRBV13 and TRBJ2-5; D is unclear. V was clipped by 3 bases and J by 5 bases, with 7 bases between them. CDR3 length equals 12 residues. Germline V gene lookup returns CDR1 PRHDT and CDR2 FYEKMQ (reference sequence). CDR3 residues: CASSFARETQYF. The CDR3 nucleotides are TGTGCCAGCAGCTTCGCCCGGGAGACCCAGTACTTC.

The CDR3 reads CASSLGSSPYEQYF. The CDR3 DNA sequence: TGTGCCAGCAGCTTGGGTTCTAGTCCCTACGAGCAGTACTTC. The chain links TRBV5-6 to TRBJ2-7; unclear D gene. This CDR3 spans 14 amino acids. V lost 0 bases, J lost 2 bases, and 9 bases lay in between. Germline V CDR1 and CDR2: SGHDT, YYEEEE.

The chain links TRBV9 to TRBJ2-1; 9 bases align to TRBD2. This CDR3 comprises 13 residues. V lost 7 bases, J lost 5 bases, and 4 bases stayed unmatched. The V gene's germline CDR1 is SGDLS and CDR2 YYNGEE. The CDR3 sequence: CASAASGNNEQFF. As DNA, the CDR3 is TGTGCCAGCGCGGCTAGCGGGAACAATGAGCAGTTCTTC.

This chain links TRBV11-2 with TRBJ2-3, with TRBD2 matching over 12 bases. The V gene's germline CDR1 is SGHAT and CDR2 FQNNGV. V trimming: 1 base; J trimming: 2 bases; junction bases outside the gene matches: 4. The CDR3 totals 17 residues. The CDR3 reads CASSLGLAGGDTDTQYF. For the CDR3, the DNA is TGTGCCAGCAGCTTAGGGCTAGCGGGGGGGGACACAGATACGCAGTATTTT.

The chain is built from TRBV4-1 and TRBJ1-1; 10 bases are a match to TRBD1. The length of the CDR3 is 17 residues. CDR1 is MGHRA, CDR2 YSYEKL, per germline. Trimming cost V 2 bases and J 1 base; bases outside gene matches: 7. The CDR3 DNA is TGCGCCAGCAGCCAATTTAGACAGGGGGCATCGAACACTGAAGCTTTCTTT. This sequence encodes CASSQFRQGASNTEAFF.

The V gene is TRBV2, the J gene TRBJ2-1, with TRBD2 matching 9 bases. Germline lookup yields CDR1 SNHLY and CDR2 FYNNEI. V was clipped by 0 bases and J by 9 bases; unmatched bases: 6. This CDR3 comprises 15 residues. The CDR3 sequence: CASSEARAGGTEQFF. The CDR3, as DNA: TGTGCCAGCAGTGAAGCCCGCGCGGGGGGGACTGAGCAGTTCTTC.

This clone was detected once. V gene TRBV14 combines with J gene TRBJ2-2; TRBD1 matches 10 bases. This CDR3 has 15 residues. CDR1 and CDR2 from the germline V gene are SGHDN and FVKESK. V lost 5 bases and J lost 6; bases outside the gene matches: 6. CDR3 amino acids: CASSDDRGRAGELFF. Here the CDR3 DNA reads TGTGCCAGCAGCGACGACAGGGGGCGGGCCGGGGAGCTGTTTTTT.

The chain uses TRBV7-2 and TRBJ2-2, with D unresolved. Germline CDR1 and CDR2: SGHTA and FQGNSA. Trimming left V 2 bases short and J 5 bases short, with 9 bases between. The CDR3 sequence is 14 residues long. Here the CDR3 DNA reads TGTGCCAGCAGCTTATCGCCCAGAACCGGGGAGCTGTTTTTT. As protein: CASSLSPRTGELFF.

This sequence joins TRBV9 and TRBJ2-3; 8 positions match TRBD1. The germline V gene has CDR1 SGDLS and CDR2 YYNGEE. V trimming: 4 bases; J trimming: 2 bases; junction bases outside the gene matches: 9. The CDR3 consists of 16 residues. CDR3 in DNA: TGTGCCAGCAGCTTACGGACAGGGAGGAACACAGATACGCAGTATTTT. It translates to CASSLRTGRNTDTQYF.

The J gene is TRBJ1-5, the V gene TRBV4-1; D uncertain. The CDR3 is made up of 15 amino acids. V lost 4 bases to trimming and J lost 0 bases, with 10 bases between them. The germline CDR1 and CDR2 sequences are MGHRA and YSYEKL. DNA of the CDR3: TGCGCCAGCAGCCCTTACATGAATAGCAATCAGCCCCAGCATTTT. It is translated as CASSPYMNSNQPQHF.

This chain connects TRBV6-5 to TRBJ1-1; no definite D call. The CDR3 loop spans 14 amino acids. V shed 5 bases and J shed 3 bases, with 13 bases lying between them. The V gene's germline CDR1 is MNHEY and CDR2 SVGAGI. CDR3 amino acids: CASSPWTGDTEAFF. CDR3 nucleotides: TGTGCCAGCAGTCCCTGGACCGGGGACACTGAAGCTTTCTTT.

The chain carries TRBV10-3 and TRBJ1-4; D not resolved. There are 13 residues in the CDR3. Trimming cost V 8 bases and J 1 base, with 8 bases left between them. The V gene's germline CDR1 is ENHRY and CDR2 SYGVKD. CDR3 in amino acids: CAISSRTNEKLFF. CDR3 coding DNA: TGTGCCATCTCGTCCCGAACTAATGAAAAACTGTTTTTT.

The count of this clone is one. The rearrangement joins TRBV7-8 to TRBJ1-1; 7 nucleotides line up with TRBD1. Germline trimming cut 7 bases from V and 0 bases from J; bases unmatched to any gene: 8. The V gene's germline CDR1 is SGHVS and CDR2 FQNEAQ. CDR3 length: 15 amino acids. CDR3 region: CASTDRGGLNTEAFF. CDR3 nucleotide sequence: TGTGCCAGCACCGACCGAGGGGGCCTGAACACTGAAGCTTTCTTT.